This T cell receptor beta chain was captured in a study of technical replicates of blood from several donors. TCRdb's copy holds only in-frame clones and misses some; the assay was immunoSEQ multiplex PCR. The table has about 90,000 clones, around 94% seen once. Trimming cost V 1 base and J 5 bases; bases outside gene matches: 3. The CDR3 loop spans 13 amino acids. CDR1 SQVTM and CDR2 ANQGSEA come from the germline V gene. This rearrangement joins TRBV29-1 to TRBJ1-1, with 8 nucleotides matching TRBD1. Input material: T cells isolated from PBMCs. This clonotype was sampled from a human donor in good health. CDR3 sequence reads: CSVEGTGNTEAFF. The CDR3 DNA follows: TGCAGCGTTGAAGGGACAGGGAATACTGAAGCTTTCTTT.